This TCR beta chain was documented in a study of cytomegalovirus exposure and HLA in healthy donors. Study-wide findings and caveats: Most sequenced TCRs were rare (though some public TCRs occurred in many donors).

The table came from immunoSEQ multiplex PCR; TCRdb's copy has only in-frame clones and leaves some out. The table records some 320,000 clones, about 90% of them present only once. Trimming took 2 bases from V and 0 from J, leaving 21 bases between them. Germline values: CDR1 GTSNPN, CDR2 SVGIG (reference sequence). CDR3 length: 18 residues. Details on this clone: Its antigen is not identified.

Sequencing was performed on PBMCs. J is TRBJ2-3 and V is TRBV30; D not certain. The TCR sequence derives from a woman in her 30s in good health and CMV-seropositive. DNA of the CDR3: TGTGCCTGGAGTTCTAGGGCTAGGCCACTGCCTAGCACAGATACGCAGTATTTT. It specifies CAWSSRARPLPSTDTQYF.